The T cell receptor (beta chain) described here comes from a study of shared T cell receptors in the human thymus. Assay: immunoSEQ multiplex PCR; the TCRdb copy retains only in-frame clones and omits some. The sample lists roughly 660,000 clones, roughly 88% occurring once. The data were also submitted as part of a second study, on human thymus T cells. In that study: The donors were infants in Finland with congenital heart defects, otherwise immunologically healthy. During corrective heart surgery, resections were taken, and the thymus tissue came from them. It looked as if thymic and blood repertoires used V and J genes in a biased way. Thymic repertoires from unrelated individuals overlapped highly, related research reported.

Sequencing was carried out using thymocytes. The receptor's source is a boy under two years old with a congenital heart defect.

Here the CDR3 reads CASSLGGGNEKLFF. The CDR3 region has the DNA TGTGCCAGCAGCTTAGGAGGGGGAAATGAAAAACTGTTTTTT. The chain recombines TRBV7-6 with TRBJ1-4; possible D gene TRBD1, 6 bases. The CDR3 runs 14 residues. V was shortened by 1 base and J by 5 bases, with 8 bases between the two germline ends. In germline, CDR1 is SGHVS, CDR2 FNYEAQ.